The 27 T cell receptor beta chains given below trace back to one sample, sequenced in a study of CD8 T cells in ankylosing spondylitis. Antigen specificity for these receptors is unknown. Study-wide points: Ankylosing spondylitis blood seemed to carry a telltale TCR beta motif made of several highly homologous variants.

TCRdb re-called the 5' RACE reads with MiXCR, one entry per CDR3 protein. The data hold hundreds of thousands of distinct CDR3 sequences, with 12% observed a single time. Sequenced: blood, either unsorted or a sorted T cell fraction (not recorded which). Every receptor here comes from a male donor with ankylosing spondylitis.

This clonotype has at least ten counts. The rearrangement joins TRBV7-9 to TRBJ1-1; D gene unclear. The CDR3 is 11 amino acids. Trimming left V 7 bases short and J 4 bases short, with 7 bases between. Germline loops: CDR1 SEHNR, CDR2 FQNEAQ (reference sequence). The CDR3 region is CASTQVTEAFF. The CDR3 DNA is TGTGCCAGCACCCAGGTCACTGAAGCTTTCTTT.

This clonotype has a single count. This chain uses TRBV9 with TRBJ1-2, with 8 positions matching TRBD1. Germline V lookup: CDR1 SGDLS, CDR2 YYNGEE. CDR3 length equals 15 residues. J was trimmed by 7 bases and V by 0 bases; bases with no gene match: 8. The CDR3 here is CASSVGGQGAFGYTF. The DNA of the CDR3 is TGTGCCAGCAGCGTAGGCGGCCAGGGGGCCTTTGGCTACACCTTC.

This clonotype was counted ten times or more. This rearrangement joins TRBV12-3 or TRBV12-4 to TRBJ1-4; TRBD1 aligns across 8 bases. This CDR3 region has 14 residues. V was clipped by 6 bases and J by 5 bases; unmatched bases: 5. CDR3 loop: CASSPGQANEKLFF. CDR3 sequence (DNA): TGTGCCAGCAGCCCGGGACAGGCGAATGAAAAACTGTTTTTT.

The rearrangement uses TRBV6-2 or TRBV6-3 and TRBJ2-1, with TRBD1 matching over 8 bases. The CDR3 runs to 17 residues. Trimming took 5 bases from V and 2 from J; bases not matched to a gene: 11. Germline lookup yields CDR1 MNHEY and CDR2 SVGEGT. The CDR3 sequence is CASSDARTGSTYNEQFF. The CDR3 DNA reads TGTGCCAGCAGTGACGCCCGGACAGGGTCTACCTACAATGAGCAGTTCTTC.

This chain joins TRBV2 and TRBJ2-7, with D maybe TRBD1 (6 bases). This CDR3 is 14 amino acids long. CDR1 is SNHLY, CDR2 FYNNEI, per germline. V was cut by 7 bases and J by 3 bases, with 16 bases left in between. This CDR3 reads CASKTGTSYYEQYF. CDR3 sequence (DNA): TGTGCCAGCAAGACAGGCACCTCCTACTACGAGCAGTACTTC.

The chain links TRBV3-1 to TRBJ2-1; D unclear. The CDR3 totals 13 residues. The ends were cut back, 4 bases at V and 7 bases at J, with 11 bases in the middle. Germline CDR1 is LGHDT and CDR2 is YNNKEL (reference sequence). CDR3 DNA sequence: TGTGCCAGCAGCCTTACGGAAGGAAATGAGCAGTTCTTC. It translates to CASSLTEGNEQFF.

This clonotype was seen repeatedly, ten times or more. V gene TRBV10-2 combines with J gene TRBJ2-3; TRBD2 matches 9 bases. This CDR3 region has 14 residues. Per germline, CDR1 WSHSY and CDR2 SAAADI. V was pared by 6 bases and J by 3 bases, with 4 bases of the junction left unmatched. The CDR3 nucleotides are TGCGCCAGCAGGGCTAGCGGGATTACAGATACGCAGTATTTT. As protein: CASRASGITDTQYF.

The CDR3 reads CASGRVSPTYNEQFF. In DNA, the CDR3 is TGTGCCAGCGGGCGGGTATCTCCCACCTACAATGAGCAGTTCTTC. The J gene is TRBJ2-1, the V gene TRBV12-3 or TRBV12-4, with D tentatively TRBD2 (5 bases). The CDR3 is made up of 15 amino acids. V lost 8 bases and J 2 bases, leaving 16 bases between the germline ends.

A few counts support this clonotype. J is TRBJ2-7 and V is TRBV6-1; TRBD1 aligns across 8 bases. CDR1 MNHNS and CDR2 SASEGT come from the germline V gene. The CDR3 has 14 residues. Trimming took 5 bases from V and 5 from J; bases not matched to a gene: 8. DNA of the CDR3: TGTGCCAGCAGTAGCTCAGGGGGCAGGGACGAGCAGTACGTC. Protein: CASSSSGGRDEQYV.

This clonotype was counted a few times. This chain uses TRBV15 with TRBJ2-1, with a possible D match to TRBD1 (6 bases). CDR3 length: 15 residues. CDR1 and CDR2 (germline): LNHNV, YYDKDF (reference sequence). Trimming left V 1 base short and J 8 bases short, with 15 bases between. DNA for the CDR3: TGTGCCACCAGCAGAGCCAGAATCAGGGGCGATGAGCAGTTCTTC. Its protein product is CATSRARIRGDEQFF.

This clonotype has just a few counts. The chain is built from TRBV24-1 and TRBJ2-1; 7 bases map to TRBD1. Germline lookup yields CDR1 KGHDR and CDR2 SFDVKD. Trimming cost V 4 bases and J 7 bases; bases outside gene matches: 3. The CDR3 contains 13 residues. CDR3 sequence (DNA): TGTGCCACCAGTGAGACAGGGTGGAATGAGCAGTTCTTC. It is translated as CATSETGWNEQFF.

This clonotype was counted only a few times. This chain uses TRBV6-2 or TRBV6-3 with TRBJ2-7; the D gene is possibly TRBD1 (6 bases). Germline CDR1 and CDR2: MNHEY and SVGEGT. The CDR3 sequence is 13 residues long. The ends were cut back, 4 bases at V and 2 bases at J, with 9 bases in the middle. CDR3 in amino acids: CASSWGLAYEQYV. The DNA for the CDR3 is TGTGCCAGCAGTTGGGGGCTGGCCTACGAGCAGTACGTC.

The rearrangement links TRBV5-6 to TRBJ2-5; a possible D gene is TRBD1 (5 bases). Trimming stripped 4 bases from V and 6 bases from J, with 13 bases between. The V gene's germline CDR1 is SGHDT and CDR2 YYEEEE. This CDR3 has 13 residues. DNA for the CDR3: TGTGCCAGCAGCGGACATGGGATGAAGACCCAGTACTTC. Translating it yields CASSGHGMKTQYF.

This clonotype has a handful of counts. The gene calls are TRBV12-3 or TRBV12-4 and TRBJ2-3; 7 bases line up with TRBD1. CDR3 length: 16 residues. The J segment lost 3 bases and the V segment lost 2 bases, leaving 8 bases of the junction unmatched. CDR3 nucleotides: TGTGCCAGCAGTTTACCGCGCAGGGGGTTAACAGATACGCAGTATTTT. Its protein is CASSLPRRGLTDTQYF.

This clonotype was seen ten or more times. DNA for the CDR3: TGTGCCAGCAGCTTGCCGTGGACTGGTTCCTACGAGCAGTACGTC. Protein sequence: CASSLPWTGSYEQYV. The rearrangement joins TRBV5-5 to TRBJ2-7; D possibly corresponds to TRBD2 (5 bases). The V gene lost 1 base and the J gene lost 1 base, with 12 bases spanning the gap. This CDR3 spans 15 amino acids. Germline V gene sequence: CDR1 SGHKS, CDR2 YYEKEE (reference sequence).

The V gene is TRBV10-3, the J gene TRBJ2-2, with 10 bases fitting TRBD2. From germline, CDR1 is ENHRY and CDR2 SYGVKD. CDR3 length: 19 amino acids. The junction had 13 bases not matched to a gene; V was cut back by 0 bases and J by 6 bases. CDR3 region: CAISESSLAGVGSAGELFF. CDR3 coding DNA: TGTGCCATCAGTGAGTCGTCCCTAGCGGGAGTCGGTTCGGCCGGGGAGCTGTTTTTT.

The V call is TRBV7-9, the J call TRBJ2-7, with D hard to call. The germline V gene has CDR1 SEHNR and CDR2 FQNEAQ (reference sequence). V was pared by 5 bases and J by 4 bases, with 21 bases between. The CDR3 length is 16 residues. The CDR3 nucleotides are TGTGCCAGCAGCATCCAGAACGCCCAGCGACCGTACGAGCAGTACTTC. The encoded protein is CASSIQNAQRPYEQYF.

The chain combines TRBV5-8 with TRBJ2-5; TRBD2 aligns across 9 bases. The V gene end was trimmed by 4 bases and the J gene end by 0 bases; junction bases not matched to a gene: 4. The CDR3 runs 15 residues. CDR1 is SGHTS and CDR2 is YDEGEE in the germline V gene. CDR3 coding DNA: TGTGCCAGCAGCAACGGGACTAGCTACCAAGAGACCCAGTACTTC. Its protein product is CASSNGTSYQETQYF.

The rearrangement joins TRBV2 to TRBJ2-1; 10 bases agree with TRBD2. The CDR3 runs to 16 residues. Trimming at V came to 5 bases and at J to 4 bases, leaving 8 bases not matched to a gene. Germline loops: CDR1 SNHLY, CDR2 FYNNEI. The CDR3 DNA reads TGTGCCAGCAGTTATAGCGGGAGGCCTTTATACAATGAGCAGTTCTTC. Encoded protein: CASSYSGRPLYNEQFF.

The chain has TRBV5-1 and TRBJ2-1, with 8 bases fitting TRBD2. With V trimmed by 1 base and J by 3 bases, 3 bases remained unmatched. Germline CDR1 SGHRS, CDR2 YFSETQ. The CDR3 is 15 residues long. CDR3 nucleotide sequence: TGCGCCAGCAGCTTGCCGGCGGGGGGCTACAATGAGCAGTTCTTC. Its protein product is CASSLPAGGYNEQFF.

The rearrangement joins TRBV6-2 or TRBV6-3 to TRBJ2-6; no definite D call. CDR1 and CDR2 from the germline V gene are MNHEY and SVGEGT. There are 15 residues in the CDR3. V was cut by 6 bases and J by 0 bases, with 9 bases left in between. As DNA, the CDR3 is TGTGCCAGCAGACCGTTCCCCTCTGGGGCCAACGTCCTGACTTTC. It codes for CASRPFPSGANVLTF.

There are a few counts of this clonotype. V is TRBV5-1 and J is TRBJ1-6; 7 bases match TRBD1. Germline V CDR1 and CDR2: SGHRS, YFSETQ. The CDR3 runs 15 residues. V was clipped by 6 bases and J by 8 bases; unmatched bases: 11. The CDR3 DNA sequence: TGCGCCAGCACCCCGACAGGGACGACGTATTCACCCCTCCACTTT. Translated: CASTPTGTTYSPLHF.

This clonotype was found a few times. The gene calls are TRBV11-1 and TRBJ1-1; 11 nucleotides agree with TRBD1. This CDR3 has 18 amino acids. Per the germline V gene, CDR1 is SGHAT and CDR2 is FQDESV (reference sequence). V lost 2 bases, J lost 6 bases, and 14 bases stayed unmatched. Here the CDR3 DNA reads TGTGCCAGCAGCTTACGTCGGTCCGGGGACAGGGGGAAATCTGAAGCTTTCTTT. Its protein is CASSLRRSGDRGKSEAFF.

V and J are TRBV25-1 and TRBJ2-2; 7 positions match TRBD2. This CDR3 has 14 amino acids. V was clipped by 5 bases and J by 3 bases; unmatched bases: 3. Germline V gene data show CDR1 as MGHDK and CDR2 as SYGVNS. CDR3 coding DNA: TGTGCCAGCAGTTCTGGGGGGGACACCGGGGAGCTGTTTTTT. Translating gives CASSSGGDTGELFF.

The J gene is TRBJ2-1, the V gene TRBV4-1, with a possible D match to TRBD1 (6 bases). The ends were cut back, 4 bases at V and 4 bases at J, with 17 bases in the middle. This CDR3 is built from 16 residues. The germline gives CDR1 MGHRA, CDR2 YSYEKL. CDR3 in DNA: TGCGCCAGCAGCCTCAAAACAGGGTGGTCATACAATGAGCAGTTCTTC. Translation gives CASSLKTGWSYNEQFF.

This clonotype was observed many times. This chain joins TRBV5-1 and TRBJ1-1; no firm D call. Per germline, CDR1 SGHRS and CDR2 YFSETQ. The CDR3 runs to 15 residues. The V end lost 0 bases, the J end lost 1 base, and 10 bases lay between the germline ends. CDR3 amino acids: CASSLVPGTNTEAFF. The CDR3 DNA reads TGCGCCAGCAGCTTGGTTCCGGGAACGAACACTGAAGCTTTCTTT.

The chain has TRBV28 and TRBJ2-1, with 7 bases fitting TRBD2. Germline CDR1 is MDHEN and CDR2 is SYDVKM. The CDR3 spans 17 residues. V shed 6 bases and J 0 bases; nucleotides not matched to a gene: 11. Here the CDR3 reads CASSLPAGAISYNEQFF. The CDR3 nucleotides read TGTGCCAGCAGCCTCCCGGCGGGAGCGATCTCCTACAATGAGCAGTTCTTC.